This passage covers 27 T cell receptor beta chains from one sample sequenced in a study of T-cell reconstitution after alpha-beta-depleted transplantation in children. Researchers prepared the TCRbeta library using unique molecular identifiers, the study reports. TCRdb recomputed calls from the PCR reads with MiXCR, one row per CDR3 protein. The data contain about 290,000 distinct CDR3 sequences, just over 7.5% of them singletons. Their cognate antigens are unknown. Notes on the study in general: A year had passed since transplant, and T-cell counts and diversity by then came mostly from newly produced T cells.

The sample consisted of peripheral blood, taken 360 days after TCRalphabeta/CD19-depleted stem cell transplant. All receptors derive from a female patient aged 2 to 10 who had a stem cell transplant for Fanconi anemia, so the T cells may come from the graft donor.

This clonotype was counted only a few times. The genes are TRBV4-3 and TRBJ2-3; 11 nucleotides line up with TRBD2. CDR3 length: 17 amino acids. V dropped 0 bases and J dropped 2; count of bases not matched to a gene: 4. Germline-derived CDR1 and CDR2 are LGHNA and YSLEER. This chain's CDR3 is CASSQDRGLADTDTQYF. The CDR3 DNA reads as TGCGCCAGCAGCCAAGATAGGGGACTAGCGGACACAGATACGCAGTATTTT.

Comment on this clonotype: A much larger clone lies one base from this, so it may be a read error. Without the conserved terminal phenylalanine or tryptophan, this CDR3 likely stems from a read error. The CDR3 DNA reads TGTGCCAGCAGTCCCACGCGTCGGAGCAATCAGCCCCAGCATTAT. It yields the protein CASSPTRRSNQPQHY. V is TRBV6-1 and J is TRBJ1-5; D ambiguous. The CDR3 contains 15 residues. The germline V and J ends were trimmed by 5 bases and 1 base, with 12 bases remaining between them. From germline, CDR1 is MNHNS and CDR2 SASEGT.

This clonotype was seen repeatedly, ten times or more. The rearrangement uses TRBV28 and TRBJ2-6; the D gene could be TRBD1 or TRBD2 (5 bases each). Germline CDR1 and CDR2: MDHEN and SYDVKM. The CDR3 is 16 residues long. V lost 5 bases to trimming and J lost 4 bases, with 15 bases between them. CDR3 coding DNA: TGTGCCAGCAGTCAGGGACCCCCGGGGGGGGCCAACGTCCTGACTTTC. This encodes CASSQGPPGGANVLTF.

This clonotype was counted many times. The chain has TRBV19 and TRBJ2-1; 8 bases are a match to TRBD2. From germline, CDR1 is LNHDA and CDR2 SQIVND (reference sequence). CDR3 size: 16 residues. Unmatched junction bases numbered 7, after V lost 1 base and J lost 5 bases. The CDR3 region is CASSIGGTSFHNEQFF. In nucleotides, the CDR3 is TGTGCCAGTAGTATAGGTGGGACTAGTTTTCACAATGAGCAGTTCTTC.

This clonotype appeared many times. This chain connects TRBV29-1 to TRBJ2-4; D unclear. This CDR3 comprises 11 residues. The V gene lost 4 bases and the J gene lost 8 bases, with 9 bases spanning the gap. Germline CDR1 SQVTM, CDR2 ANQGSEA. Here the CDR3 DNA reads TGCAGCGTTGGGGGTGATGACATTCAGTACTTC. The encoded protein is CSVGGDDIQYF.

This clonotype was counted many times. This chain uses TRBV5-1 with TRBJ2-1, with 10 bases aligning to TRBD2. Germline V lookup: CDR1 SGHRS, CDR2 YFSETQ. J was trimmed by 9 bases and V by 0 bases; bases with no gene match: 6. This CDR3 contains 15 residues. CDR3 sequence reads: CASSLDPSGRGEQFF. In DNA, the CDR3 is TGCGCCAGCAGCTTGGATCCTAGCGGGAGAGGTGAGCAGTTCTTC.

This chain links TRBV6-5 with TRBJ2-7; TRBD2 matches 10 bases. This CDR3 contains 15 residues. Germline loops: CDR1 MNHEY, CDR2 SVGAGI. The junction had 5 bases not matched to a gene; V was cut back by 2 bases and J by 4 bases. CDR3 nucleotides: TGTGCCAGCAGTTACGGGGCTAGCGGGGGTTACGAGCAGTACGTC. This encodes CASSYGASGGYEQYV.

This clonotype was seen many times. The rearrangement joins TRBV27 to TRBJ1-3; D is undetermined. Trimming shortened V by 2 bases and J by 7 bases, and 9 bases separated the two germline ends. The CDR3 runs 13 residues. Looked up from germline, CDR1 is MNHEY and CDR2 is SMNVEV (reference sequence). The CDR3 DNA follows: TGTGCCAGCAGTTTAACATTCAGCAACACCATATATTTT. Amino acids: CASSLTFSNTIYF.

This clonotype has only a few counts. This chain links TRBV7-3 with TRBJ2-1, with D possibly matching TRBD2 (6 bases). V shed 5 bases and J shed 3 bases, with 11 bases lying between them. Per germline, CDR1 SGHTA and CDR2 FQGTGA. The CDR3 spans 14 residues. CDR3 DNA sequence: TGTGCCAGCAGCCAAGCGGGCGACTACAATGAGCAGTTCTTC. Encoded protein: CASSQAGDYNEQFF. Complete variable domain (other parts from reference TRBV7-3 and TRBJ2-1): GAGVSQTPSNKVTEKGKYVELRCDPISGHTALYWYRQSLGQGPEFLIYFQGTGAADDSGLPNDRFFAVRPEGSVSTLKIQRTERGDSAVYLCASSQAGDYNEQFFGPGTRLTVL.

The chain recombines TRBV10-3 with TRBJ1-2; no clear D. Germline-derived CDR1 and CDR2 are ENHRY and SYGVKD. This CDR3 is 13 amino acids long. Between the trimmed V and J ends, which lost 4 bases and 0 bases, there was a span of 6 bases. CDR3 nucleotides: TGTGCCATCAGTGCGCAAGCTAACTATGGCTACACCTTC. It encodes CAISAQANYGYTF.

This clonotype was detected ten times or more. The chain couples TRBV27 to TRBJ1-1; D gene uncertain. Germline assignment: CDR1 MNHEY and CDR2 SMNVEV (reference sequence). V was cut by 0 bases and J by 5 bases, with 13 bases left in between. CDR3 size: 15 residues. The CDR3 reads CASSLSVIAGTEAFF. The CDR3 DNA reads as TGTGCCAGCAGTTTATCAGTGATTGCTGGGACTGAAGCTTTCTTT.

This clonotype has a handful of counts. V and J are TRBV19 and TRBJ1-1; D is unclear. The CDR3 totals 12 residues. V gave up 5 bases and J gave up 2 bases, with 6 bases separating them. Germline loops: CDR1 LNHDA, CDR2 SQIVND (reference sequence). DNA for the CDR3: TGTGCCAGTAGTTGGGGTAACACTGAAGCTTTCTTT. It yields the protein CASSWGNTEAFF.

This clonotype occurred many times. The V gene is TRBV11-2, the J gene TRBJ2-3, with D unclear. Germline values: CDR1 SGHAT, CDR2 FQNNGV. V was trimmed by 5 bases and J by 6 bases, leaving 9 bases between them. The CDR3 extends over 12 amino acids. The CDR3 region has the DNA TGTGCCAGCAGCCTCGGAGCGGATACGCAGTATTTT. The encoded protein is CASSLGADTQYF.

V is TRBV5-1 and J is TRBJ1-2, with D possibly being TRBD1 (6 bases). The V and J ends lost 3 bases and 4 bases respectively, with 13 bases between them. Germline values: CDR1 SGHRS, CDR2 YFSETQ. This CDR3 is 14 amino acids long. The CDR3 nucleotides are TGCGCCAGCAGCTACGCCAGGGGAGGCTATGGCTACACCTTC. Its translation is CASSYARGGYGYTF.

This clonotype was observed a few times. The V gene is TRBV6-1, the J gene TRBJ1-4, with unresolved D. CDR3 length equals 11 residues. Looked up from germline, CDR1 is MNHNS and CDR2 is SASEGT. V lost 10 bases and J 8 bases, leaving 11 bases between the germline ends. The CDR3: CATTIKEKLFF. CDR3 nucleotides: TGTGCCACCACGATCAAGGAAAAACTGTTTTTT.

This clonotype was observed many times. The rearrangement uses TRBV7-9 and TRBJ1-1; the match to TRBD1 covers 7 bases. Germline V CDR1 and CDR2: SEHNR, FQNEAQ (reference sequence). CDR3 length: 13 amino acids. The junction had 4 bases not matched to a gene; V was cut back by 5 bases and J by 4 bases. The CDR3 DNA reads as TGTGCCAGCAGCGCGACAGGGATCACTGAAGCTTTCTTT. Translated: CASSATGITEAFF.

This clonotype was counted between two and nine times. The chain has TRBV10-2 and TRBJ1-6; a possible D gene is TRBD1 (5 bases). The germline gives CDR1 WSHSY, CDR2 SAAADI. Trimming shortened V by 3 bases and J by 1 base, and 7 bases separated the two germline ends. This CDR3 is 15 amino acids long. In DNA form, the CDR3 reads TGCGCCAGCAGTGATGGGGGGTCCTATAATTCACCCCTCCACTTT. This gives the protein CASSDGGSYNSPLHF.

This sequence joins TRBV27 and TRBJ1-1; D is uncertain. V lost 3 bases to trimming and J lost 12 bases, with 17 bases between them. Germline V lookup: CDR1 MNHEY, CDR2 SMNVEV (reference sequence). The CDR3 spans 13 residues. CDR3 DNA: TGTGCCAGCAGTTTTCCCTTTTCCGCAAAGACTTTCTTT. This codes for CASSFPFSAKTFF.

This clonotype was counted many times. The rearrangement uses TRBV6-1 and TRBJ2-5, with TRBD1 as a possible D gene (6 bases). Trimming removed 2 bases at V and 2 bases at J, with 9 bases between. The CDR3 sequence is 14 residues long. Germline CDR1 MNHNS, CDR2 SASEGT. The CDR3 DNA sequence: TGTGCCAGCAGTGAACTACAGGGACAAGAGACCCAGTACTTC. This sequence encodes CASSELQGQETQYF.

This clonotype was found many times. V and J are TRBV15 and TRBJ2-7; D gene uncertain. The V gene lost 0 bases and the J gene lost 3 bases, with 6 bases spanning the gap. This CDR3 comprises 13 residues. The germline gives CDR1 LNHNV, CDR2 YYDKDF (reference sequence). CDR3 coding DNA: TGTGCCACCAGCAGAGAGGGTGGCTACGAGCAGTACTTC. Its protein product is CATSREGGYEQYF.

V gene TRBV28 combines with J gene TRBJ2-4; 10 bases are a match to TRBD1. CDR1 and CDR2 from the germline V gene are MDHEN and SYDVKM. Unmatched junction bases numbered 9, after V lost 1 base and J lost 0 bases. The CDR3 spans 19 residues. The CDR3 bases are TGTGCCAGCAGTTTATACCCTCGGGACAGGGGTCTAGCCAAAAACATTCAGTACTTC. It translates to CASSLYPRDRGLAKNIQYF.

This clonotype was observed a handful of times. V is TRBV7-9 and J is TRBJ2-5; no firm D call. This CDR3 is built from 12 residues. Germline V gene lookup returns CDR1 SEHNR and CDR2 FQNEAQ (reference sequence). Trimming shortened V by 3 bases and J by 7 bases, and 9 bases separated the two germline ends. CDR3 protein: CASSLPGGTQYF. The CDR3 region has the DNA TGTGCCAGCAGCTTGCCCGGTGGGACCCAGTACTTC.

The rearrangement links TRBV28 to TRBJ2-3, with 10 positions matching TRBD2. J was trimmed by 1 base and V by 1 base; bases with no gene match: 8. This CDR3 has 18 residues. In germline, CDR1 is MDHEN, CDR2 SYDVKM. The CDR3 DNA reads as TGTGCCAGCAGTTTATACCCCCCTAGCGGGGGTCGCACAGATACGCAGTATTTT. Its protein product is CASSLYPPSGGRTDTQYF.

This clonotype has ten or more counts. This rearrangement joins TRBV20-1 to TRBJ2-1, with D unclear. Germline assignment: CDR1 DFQATT and CDR2 SNEGSKA (reference sequence). This CDR3 comprises 11 residues. V gave up 4 bases and J gave up 5 bases, with 6 bases separating them. The CDR3 DNA reads TGCAGTGCTACGGGTAACAATGAGCAGTTCTTC. Residues: CSATGNNEQFF.

This clonotype has ten or more counts. This chain joins TRBV4-2 and TRBJ2-7, with D unclear. CDR1 and CDR2 (germline): LGHNA, YNFKEQ. This CDR3 is 14 amino acids long. V lost 0 bases and J 9 bases, leaving 15 bases between the germline ends. CDR3 nucleotide sequence: TGTGCCAGCAGCCAAGATTTAAGGCTAGATTGGCAGTACTTC. Translation: CASSQDLRLDWQYF.

The chain recombines TRBV6-1 with TRBJ2-1; D might be TRBD1 (6 bases). With 6 bases removed from V and 7 bases from J, the gap between germline ends came to 22 bases. The germline CDR1 and CDR2 sequences are MNHNS and SASEGT. CDR3 length equals 16 residues. CDR3 DNA: TGTGCCAGCAGGAGAACAACCGGGACATACGGTAATGAGCAGTTCTTC. It yields the protein CASRRTTGTYGNEQFF.

The table lists this clonotype with many counts. The gene calls are TRBV9 and TRBJ2-7; D may be TRBD2 (5 bases). Germline V gene sequence: CDR1 SGDLS, CDR2 YYNGEE. Trimming took 1 base from V and 1 from J, leaving 9 bases between them. The CDR3 is made up of 14 amino acids. CDR3: CASSVYSGSYEQYF. CDR3 nucleotides: TGTGCCAGCAGCGTATACTCGGGATCCTACGAGCAGTACTTC.